These 28 T cell receptor beta chains originate from one sample sequenced in a study of early T cells in non-severe SARS-CoV-2 infection. TCRdb reprocessed the 5' RACE reads via MiXCR and lists one record per CDR3 protein. The sample has tens of thousands of distinct CDR3 sequences, 5.7% seen once. The sample in question was whole blood, obtained at baseline. The source of these receptors is an adult who was a healthcare worker with PCR-confirmed SARS-CoV-2 infection or an uninfected control (not recorded which).

This clonotype has more than one count but fewer than ten. The chain has TRBV6-2 or TRBV6-3 and TRBJ2-7; TRBD1 aligns across 10 bases. With 5 bases clipped from V and 6 bases from J, the junction kept 10 bases outside the gene matches. Germline V gene lookup returns CDR1 MNHEY and CDR2 SVGEGT. The CDR3 sequence is 15 residues long. CDR3 protein: CASSISGTGDREQYF. The CDR3 DNA follows: TGTGCCAGCAGTATTTCCGGGACAGGGGACCGCGAGCAGTACTTC.

This clonotype turned up a few times. The rearrangement joins TRBV12-3 or TRBV12-4 to TRBJ1-1, with D hard to call. The CDR3 length is 14 residues. V lost 8 bases to trimming and J lost 4 bases, with 17 bases between them. CDR3: CASRPAFDFTEAFF. CDR3 nucleotides: TGTGCCAGCCGCCCCGCGTTCGATTTCACTGAAGCTTTCTTT.

This clonotype is labeled as medium-sized (0.01 to 0.1%). This chain links TRBV20-1 with TRBJ1-4; 7 nucleotides align to TRBD1. Trimming cost V 3 bases and J 8 bases; bases outside gene matches: 6. CDR3 size: 13 residues. Germline-derived CDR1 and CDR2 are DFQATT and SNEGSKA (reference sequence). Here the CDR3 DNA reads TGCAGTGCTAGTTCAAGGGGGCGGGAAAAACTGTTTTTT. Encoded protein: CSASSRGREKLFF.

This chain connects TRBV6-2 or TRBV6-3 to TRBJ2-5; no definite D call. V was cut by 5 bases and J by 8 bases, with 18 bases left in between. The CDR3 is made up of 14 amino acids. Germline V gene lookup returns CDR1 MNHEY and CDR2 SVGEGT. CDR3 in DNA: TGTGCCAGCAGTAGGGCCGCGGCAAGAGTTACCCAGTACTTC. Translated, it gives CASSRAAARVTQYF.

The chain links TRBV6-2 or TRBV6-3 to TRBJ1-1; TRBD1 matches at 7 bases. V lost 5 bases, J lost 4 bases, and 7 bases stayed unmatched. The CDR3 length is 14 residues. CDR1 is MNHEY and CDR2 is SVGEGT in the germline V gene. CDR3 nucleotide sequence: TGTGCCAGCAGTACGGAACAGGGGATCACTGAAGCTTTCTTT. Translating it yields CASSTEQGITEAFF.

This clonotype counts as medium-sized. The rearrangement joins TRBV3-1 to TRBJ1-1; the D is unclear. The V gene's germline CDR1 is LGHDT and CDR2 YNNKEL (reference sequence). Deletions cut 8 bases from V and 12 bases from J, with 22 bases between. The CDR3 spans 13 residues. CDR3 nucleotides: TGTGCCAGCGCCACCTCCGACGGGGTATTAACTTTCTTT. It codes for CASATSDGVLTFF. Looking up the rest from reference TRBV3-1 and TRBJ1-1 gives the full variable domain: DTAVSQTPKYLVTQMGNDKSIKCEQNLGHDTMYWYKQDSKKFLKIMFSYNNKELIINETVPNRFSPKSPDKAHLNLHINSLELGDSAVYFCASATSDGVLTFFGQGTRLTVV.

This clonotype was picked up a small number of times. The V call is TRBV6-2 or TRBV6-3, the J call TRBJ2-1; 13 nucleotides match TRBD2. After removal of 4 bases from V and 7 bases from J, the junction contained 4 bases not matched to a gene. Germline assignment: CDR1 MNHEY and CDR2 SVGEGT. The CDR3 extends over 15 amino acids. The CDR3 region has the DNA TGTGCCAGCAGTTCAGGGACTAGCGGGGCTAATGAGCAGTTCTTC. This gives the protein CASSSGTSGANEQFF.

This clonotype has a count of ten or more. The chain combines TRBV7-2 with TRBJ2-5, with unresolved D. V gave up 8 bases and J gave up 3 bases, with 7 bases separating them. This CDR3 region has 11 residues. CDR1 SGHTA and CDR2 FQGNSA come from the germline V gene. CDR3 residues: CASSPKETQYF. The CDR3 DNA reads as TGTGCCAGCTCCCCTAAAGAGACCCAGTACTTC.

There are many counts of this clonotype. V gene TRBV11-1 combines with J gene TRBJ2-1; 15 bases are shared with TRBD2. With V trimmed by 5 bases and J by 4 bases, 6 bases remained unmatched. Looked up from germline, CDR1 is SGHAT and CDR2 is FQDESV (reference sequence). CDR3 size: 17 residues. This CDR3 is CASSTRTSGGAYNEQFF. CDR3 coding DNA: TGTGCCAGCAGCACCCGGACTAGCGGGGGGGCTTACAATGAGCAGTTCTTC.

The chain recombines TRBV14 with TRBJ2-5, with 7 bases that match TRBD1. CDR3 length: 17 amino acids. The V gene's germline CDR1 is SGHDN and CDR2 FVKESK. V shed 4 bases and J 1 base; nucleotides not matched to a gene: 12. The CDR3 DNA reads TGTGCCAGCAGCCCTTACAAGACAGGGTCGGGCCAAGAGACCCAGTACTTC. It is translated as CASSPYKTGSGQETQYF.

The chain combines TRBV6-1 with TRBJ2-5; D uncertain. V was trimmed by 5 bases and J by 5 bases, leaving 9 bases between them. This CDR3 comprises 12 residues. CDR1 is MNHNS, CDR2 SASEGT, per germline. CDR3 region: CASSSWRETQYF. CDR3 sequence (DNA): TGTGCCAGCAGTTCCTGGCGGGAGACCCAGTACTTC.

The V call is TRBV9, the J call TRBJ1-5; a weak D match, TRBD1 (5 bases). Germline lookup yields CDR1 SGDLS and CDR2 YYNGEE. The CDR3 is made up of 12 amino acids. Trimming pared 2 bases from V and 7 bases from J, leaving 7 bases between. The CDR3 DNA sequence: TGTGCCAGCAGCGTGGGGGACCAGCCCCAGCATTTT. This codes for CASSVGDQPQHF.

The chain links TRBV18 to TRBJ1-5; the D is unclear. Germline V gene data show CDR1 as KGHSH and CDR2 as LQKENI. V was cut by 2 bases and J by 6 bases, with 8 bases left in between. The CDR3 is made up of 13 amino acids. CDR3 region: CASSPDLGQPQHF. CDR3 nucleotide sequence: TGTGCCAGCTCACCAGATCTCGGTCAGCCCCAGCATTTT.

The genes are TRBV6-5 and TRBJ2-7; a weak D match, TRBD1 (6 bases). The CDR3 is 14 amino acids. Trimming removed 6 bases from V and 3 bases from J, with 15 bases in between. The germline CDR1 and CDR2 sequences are MNHEY and SVGAGI. CDR3 region: CASRELGQSYEQYF. In DNA form, the CDR3 reads TGTGCCAGCAGGGAGTTAGGACAGAGCTACGAGCAGTACTTC.

The gene calls are TRBV6-6 and TRBJ2-3; 7 nucleotides match TRBD2. This CDR3 is 13 amino acids long. V gave up 8 bases and J gave up 2 bases; unmatched junction bases: 4. Germline CDR1 is MNHNY and CDR2 is SVGAGI (reference sequence). In DNA form, the CDR3 reads TGTGCCAGCGGACTAGTCCCCACAGATACGCAGTATTTT. This translates into CASGLVPTDTQYF.

This clonotype was observed at least ten times. V is TRBV7-3 and J is TRBJ1-1; possible D gene TRBD1, 6 bases. The CDR3 totals 14 residues. The germline V gene encodes CDR1 SGHTA and CDR2 FQGTGA. With 5 bases removed from V and 4 bases from J, the gap between germline ends came to 14 bases. CDR3 bases: TGTGCCAGCAGCACTCAGGGGTGGGGCACTGAAGCTTTCTTT. It encodes CASSTQGWGTEAFF.

The chain carries TRBV5-6 and TRBJ2-3, with D maybe TRBD2 (5 bases). This CDR3 comprises 12 residues. V gave up 8 bases and J gave up 3 bases, with 10 bases separating them. Germline-derived CDR1 and CDR2 are SGHDT and YYEEEE. The CDR3 loop is CASRLQTDTQYF. The CDR3 DNA reads as TGTGCCAGTCGACTACAGACAGATACGCAGTATTTT.

This clonotype was detected only a few times. V is TRBV29-1 and J is TRBJ2-1; TRBD1 matches 7 bases. The ends lost 3 bases at V and 8 bases at J; junction bases unmatched: 4. The CDR3 has 12 residues. Germline loops: CDR1 SQVTM, CDR2 ANQGSEA. The CDR3 is CSVDKGAYEQFF. The CDR3 DNA sequence: TGCAGCGTTGACAAGGGGGCCTATGAGCAGTTCTTC.

V gene TRBV12-5 combines with J gene TRBJ2-1; weak D call: TRBD2 (6 bases). The germline V and J ends were trimmed by 2 bases and 0 bases, with 14 bases remaining between them. Looked up from germline, CDR1 is LGHNT and CDR2 is FRNRAP. The CDR3 consists of 17 residues. The CDR3 coding sequence is TGTGCTAGTGGTTTGTATCCCGGGGGTGGCTCCTACAATGAGCAGTTCTTC. Protein product: CASGLYPGGGSYNEQFF.

This clonotype was found many times. The V and J genes are TRBV27 and TRBJ1-2, with a possible D match to TRBD1 (5 bases). The CDR3 extends over 13 amino acids. From germline, CDR1 is MNHEY and CDR2 SMNVEV (reference sequence). V was cut by 5 bases and J by 2 bases, with 9 bases left in between. The CDR3 here is CASSLGANYGYTF. CDR3 bases: TGTGCCAGCAGTCTAGGGGCCAACTATGGCTACACCTTC.

This clonotype occurred many times. The gene calls are TRBV5-1 and TRBJ2-2; 10 bases fit TRBD1. CDR1 SGHRS and CDR2 YFSETQ come from the germline V gene. V was pared by 2 bases and J by 4 bases, with 5 bases of the junction left unmatched. The length of the CDR3 is 16 residues. The CDR3 reads CASSLKTGGPTGELFF. The CDR3 nucleotides read TGCGCCAGCAGCTTAAAGACAGGGGGCCCCACCGGGGAGCTGTTTTTT.

The rearrangement links TRBV2 to TRBJ2-7; D remains unclear. Trimming took off 5 bases at V and 2 bases at J, with 7 bases between the two ends. The germline gives CDR1 SNHLY, CDR2 FYNNEI. The CDR3 covers 12 residues. CDR3 in amino acids: CASSRDAYEQYF. CDR3 DNA sequence: TGTGCCAGCAGTAGGGATGCCTACGAGCAGTACTTC.

This clonotype was observed a handful of times. This chain links TRBV29-1 with TRBJ2-3; TRBD2 agrees at 7 bases. Trimming cost V 4 bases and J 3 bases; bases outside gene matches: 7. CDR1 and CDR2 (germline): SQVTM, ANQGSEA. CDR3 length: 14 residues. CDR3 in DNA: TGCAGCGTTGTCGGGAGGAAGGGTACAGATACGCAGTATTTT. Protein: CSVVGRKGTDTQYF.

The rearrangement links TRBV3-1 to TRBJ2-7; the D call may be TRBD1 or TRBD2 (5 bases each). This CDR3 has 15 residues. The V end was cut by 3 bases, the J end by 3 bases, with 15 bases between. The germline V gene encodes CDR1 LGHDT and CDR2 YNNKEL (reference sequence). CDR3 DNA sequence: TGTGCCAGCAGCCACCCGGGACGCCTCCTCTACGAGCAGTACTTC. The encoded protein is CASSHPGRLLYEQYF.

This clonotype was found many times. CDR3 in DNA: TGCGCCAGCAGCCAGGGACAGAATAATTCACCCCTCCACTTT. Amino acids: CASSQGQNNSPLHF. The rearrangement joins TRBV5-1 to TRBJ1-6; 7 bases are a match to TRBD1. The CDR3 sequence is 14 residues long. V lost 4 bases to trimming and J lost 5 bases; unmatched junction nucleotides: 3. Germline CDR1 is SGHRS and CDR2 is YFSETQ.

Regarding this clonotype: A junction boundary mismatches the germline segment, possibly from a read error. The CDR3 spells CVSSLVGGKAYEQYF. CDR3 nucleotide sequence: TGTGTCAGCAGCTTAGTTGGGGGGAAAGCCTACGAGCAGTACTTC. The V call is TRBV11-2, the J call TRBJ2-7; D may be TRBD2 (6 bases). The CDR3 covers 15 residues. Germline-derived CDR1 and CDR2 are SGHAT and FQNNGV.

This clonotype turned up a few times. V and J are TRBV5-4 and TRBJ2-1; D not certain. CDR3 length: 17 amino acids. CDR1 is SGHNT and CDR2 is YYREEE in the germline V gene (reference sequence). Deletions cut 1 base from V and 3 bases from J, with 17 bases between. The CDR3 protein is CASSLPPRSPIYNEQFF. CDR3 nucleotides: TGTGCCAGCAGCTTGCCCCCTCGGTCTCCAATCTACAATGAGCAGTTCTTC.

This clonotype occurred many times. This chain links TRBV7-6 with TRBJ2-5; 9 positions agree with TRBD2. Germline loops: CDR1 SGHVS, CDR2 FNYEAQ. J gave up 4 bases and V 3 bases, and 3 bases lay outside the gene matches. The CDR3 loop spans 14 amino acids. The CDR3: CASSFIAGVETQYF. CDR3 nucleotides: TGTGCCAGCAGCTTCATAGCGGGGGTAGAGACCCAGTACTTC.